The clone carrying this TCR beta chain was seen more than once but under ten times. As yet, its antigen is unknown. The sample is drawn from a study of vaccination and CD4 T cells after COVID-19. Study details: Spike peptides, overlapping and drawn from SARS-CoV-2, HCoV-NL63, HCoV-OC43 and HCoV-229E, were used to stimulate cells. Study conclusions and caveats: Median counts of SARS-CoV-2-reactive clonotypes increased from about 20 to 38; this difference was not significant.

The CDR3 extends over 13 amino acids. Germline-derived CDR1 and CDR2 are SNHLY and FYNNEI. V trimming: 7 bases; J trimming: 2 bases; junction bases outside the gene matches: 3. Scientists ran DNA taken from cultured CD4+ T cells through the Oncomine TCR Beta short-read assay for sequencing. TCRdb independently ran MiXCR on the PCR reads; one entry per CDR3 protein. The data show some 8,000 distinct CDR3 sequences, approximately 55% seen once. Sample treatment: roughly 10-day PBMC culture with coronavirus spike peptide pools or control peptides (ViraFEST assay). Input material: CD4+ T cells from blood, cultured in vitro. The source of this sequence is a human donor who had recovered from COVID-19. This chain connects TRBV2 to TRBJ1-2, with TRBD1 identical over 8 bases. The DNA of the CDR3 is TGTGCCAGCAACAGGACAGGGAACTATGGCTACACCTTC. This codes for CASNRTGNYGYTF.